The T cell receptor beta chain under discussion was sequenced for a study of T cells after yellow fever vaccination. TCRdb reanalysed the 5' RACE reads using MiXCR and keeps one entry per CDR3 protein. The sample shows just under 600,000 distinct CDR3 sequences, about 14% of them seen only once. The junction had 7 bases not matched to a gene; V was cut back by 1 base and J by 4 bases. The germline V gene has CDR1 SQVTM and CDR2 ANQGSEA. The CDR3 length is 16 residues. V gene TRBV29-1 combines with J gene TRBJ2-1; the match to TRBD2 covers 10 bases. The TCR originated in a man aged 30 to 45 who received the YFV17D yellow fever vaccine. Material: PBMCs, obtained on the day of the yellow fever booster vaccination. This CDR3 is CSVEGGTSEEYNEQFF. In DNA, the CDR3 is TGCAGCGTTGAAGGGGGGACTAGCGAAGAATACAATGAGCAGTTCTTC.